This passage covers 18 T cell receptor beta chains from one sample sequenced in a study of cytomegalovirus exposure and HLA in healthy donors. The PCR employed 60 Vbeta primers together with 13 Jbeta primers. TCRdb's table, derived via immunoSEQ multiplex PCR, lists solely in-frame clones and lacks some. The repertoire holds over 100,000 clones, with roughly 69% as singletons. The sample was PBMCs. These receptors all stem from a woman between 25 and 40 years old in good health and CMV-seronegative.

The J gene is TRBJ2-7, the V gene TRBV5-4; weak D call: TRBD2 (5 bases). V dropped 4 bases and J dropped 2 bases, with 13 bases sitting between them. CDR1 is SGHNT, CDR2 YYREEE, per germline (reference sequence). The CDR3 covers 14 residues. CDR3 DNA sequence: TGTGCCAGCAGCGCTGGACTGAATCCCTACGAGCAGTACTTC. It specifies CASSAGLNPYEQYF.

This clone turned up a few times. The rearrangement joins TRBV7-9 to TRBJ1-5, with TRBD1 as a possible D gene (6 bases). Germline V lookup: CDR1 SEHNR, CDR2 FQNEAQ (reference sequence). V lost 2 bases to trimming and J lost 0 bases, with 14 bases between them. This CDR3 contains 17 residues. The CDR3 region is CASSLQGTPDSNQPQHF. The CDR3 region has the DNA TGTGCCAGCAGCTTACAGGGGACACCAGATAGCAATCAGCCCCAGCATTTT.

This clone was found a few times. V usage is TRBV5-1 and J usage is TRBJ2-5, with 8 bases lining up with TRBD1. The CDR3 contains 14 residues. Germline assignment: CDR1 SGHRS and CDR2 YFSETQ. Unmatched junction bases numbered 7, after V lost 4 bases and J lost 5 bases. The CDR3 protein is CASSRDYRGETQYF. In DNA, the CDR3 is TGCGCCAGCAGCAGGGATTACAGGGGGGAGACCCAGTACTTC.

In its sample, this clone was seen a few times. The J gene is TRBJ2-1, the V gene TRBV29-1, with unresolved D. Germline CDR1 reads SQVTM; CDR2 reads ANQGSEA. Trimming removed 7 bases from V and 5 bases from J, with 18 bases in between. The CDR3 loop spans 14 amino acids. As DNA, the CDR3 is TGCAGCGCCGTTGGTCCTGTCAAGCACAATGAGCAGTTCTTC. Translated: CSAVGPVKHNEQFF.

This clone showed up just a few times. V gene TRBV15 combines with J gene TRBJ2-3, with D possibly TRBD2 on 6 matching bases. Germline assignment: CDR1 LNHNV and CDR2 YYDKDF (reference sequence). V shed 4 bases and J shed 1 base, with 9 bases lying between them. The CDR3 is made up of 14 amino acids. The CDR3 DNA reads TGTGCCACCAGCAAAGCGGGTGGCACAGATACGCAGTATTTT. Translation gives CATSKAGGTDTQYF.

This chain links TRBV28 with TRBJ2-7; the match to TRBD1 covers 10 bases. J gave up 3 bases and V 4 bases, and 6 bases lay outside the gene matches. Germline CDR1 is MDHEN and CDR2 is SYDVKM. The CDR3 covers 15 residues. The CDR3 protein is CASSSAGTGVYEQYF. In nucleotides, the CDR3 is TGTGCCAGCAGTTCCGCCGGGACAGGGGTCTACGAGCAGTACTTC.

This clone was recorded a few times. The chain employs TRBV5-6 and TRBJ1-1, with D possibly being TRBD1 (5 bases). Per the germline V gene, CDR1 is SGHDT and CDR2 is YYEEEE. The CDR3 is 15 amino acids. V lost 0 bases, J lost 0 bases, and 9 bases lay in between. CDR3 in DNA: TGTGCCAGCAGCTTGGGTCAGGGTTTGAACACTGAAGCTTTCTTT. Protein sequence: CASSLGQGLNTEAFF.

The rearrangement links TRBV7-2 to TRBJ1-3; maybe TRBD1 (6 bases). Germline V gives CDR1 SGHTA, CDR2 FQGNSA. V lost 5 bases and J lost 3, with 20 bases in between. The CDR3 loop spans 17 amino acids. Written as DNA, the CDR3 is TGTGCCAGCAGCCTCATACCCGGCAGGGGATTTGGAAACACCATATATTTT. This gives the protein CASSLIPGRGFGNTIYF.

The rearrangement joins TRBV27 to TRBJ2-3, with 10 positions matching TRBD2. V lost 8 bases and J lost 0; bases outside the gene matches: 14. CDR3 length equals 18 residues. CDR1 is MNHEY and CDR2 is SMNVEV in the germline V gene (reference sequence). CDR3 sequence (DNA): TGTGCCAGCCAGGGCGGGACTAGCGAGATTTCTAGCACAGATACGCAGTATTTT. Translation gives CASQGGTSEISSTDTQYF.

V gene TRBV7-9 combines with J gene TRBJ1-1; D possibly corresponds to TRBD1 (5 bases). The V gene lost 4 bases and the J gene lost 6 bases, with 18 bases spanning the gap. Germline V gene data show CDR1 as SEHNR and CDR2 as FQNEAQ (reference sequence). The CDR3 covers 15 residues. CDR3 bases: TGTGCCAGCAGCTCTAATAGTAGGGGCAACTCTGAAGCTTTCTTT. Translating gives CASSSNSRGNSEAFF.

This clone showed up just a few times. The V gene is TRBV10-3, the J gene TRBJ1-1; maybe TRBD1 (5 bases). V was pared by 0 bases and J by 7 bases, with 6 bases between. The CDR3 has 12 amino acids. Germline CDR1 ENHRY, CDR2 SYGVKD. CDR3 region: CAISESGGEAFF. The CDR3 coding sequence is TGTGCCATCAGTGAGTCGGGGGGTGAAGCTTTCTTT.

This clone was seen a handful of times. This chain connects TRBV7-9 to TRBJ2-7, with D possibly being TRBD2 (5 bases). The V gene's germline CDR1 is SEHNR and CDR2 FQNEAQ (reference sequence). CDR3 size: 12 residues. Trimming shortened V by 5 bases and J by 5 bases, and 10 bases separated the two germline ends. The CDR3 bases are TGTGCCAGCAGCCCGGTCGGGAACGAGCAGTACTTC. Translated, it gives CASSPVGNEQYF.

The J gene is TRBJ2-1, the V gene TRBV5-1; 9 positions agree with TRBD1. The V segment lost 4 bases and the J segment 0 bases; nucleotides outside the gene matches: 5. Germline V gene sequence: CDR1 SGHRS, CDR2 YFSETQ. CDR3 length: 16 residues. The CDR3 nucleotides are TGCGCCAGCAGCACTACAGGGGGCAGCTCCTACAATGAGCAGTTCTTC. Residues: CASSTTGGSSYNEQFF.

The J gene is TRBJ1-3, the V gene TRBV11-2; possible D gene TRBD1, 5 bases. Trimming took off 6 bases at V and 4 bases at J, with 16 bases between the two ends. Germline values: CDR1 SGHAT, CDR2 FQNNGV. The CDR3 extends over 15 amino acids. CDR3 sequence: CASRLAGSSGNTIYF. CDR3 coding DNA: TGTGCCAGCAGGCTCGCAGGGTCATCCGGAAACACCATATATTTT.

The V gene is TRBV7-3, the J gene TRBJ2-1, with 10 bases lining up with TRBD1. The CDR3 has 16 residues. CDR1 is SGHTA and CDR2 is FQGTGA in the germline V gene. After removal of 0 bases from V and 6 bases from J, the junction contained 5 bases not matched to a gene. In DNA, the CDR3 is TGTGCCAGCAGCTTAACCGCGGACAGGGGGATCAATGAGCAGTTCTTC. Its protein product is CASSLTADRGINEQFF.

The J gene is TRBJ2-3, the V gene TRBV30; TRBD1 aligns across 7 bases. CDR1 is GTSNPN and CDR2 is SVGIG in the germline V gene (reference sequence). J lost 3 bases, V lost 1 base, and 7 bases had no gene match. The CDR3 is 15 amino acids. CDR3 sequence: CAWSAKRQGTDTQYF. CDR3 nucleotides: TGTGCCTGGAGTGCTAAACGACAGGGAACAGATACGCAGTATTTT.

This clone appeared a few times. The chain couples TRBV7-6 to TRBJ2-7; TRBD2 is a possible D gene (5 bases). Germline-derived CDR1 and CDR2 are SGHVS and FNYEAQ. Between the trimmed V and J ends, which lost 5 bases and 3 bases, there was a span of 14 bases. This CDR3 comprises 14 residues. The CDR3 spells CASSPAAGDYEQYF. As DNA, the CDR3 is TGTGCCAGCAGCCCAGCGGCGGGTGACTACGAGCAGTACTTC.

This clone showed up just a few times. The chain employs TRBV10-1 and TRBJ1-2; 7 positions agree with TRBD1. Germline V gene data show CDR1 as WNHNN and CDR2 as SYGVQD (reference sequence). V dropped 6 bases and J dropped 5; count of bases not matched to a gene: 9. The CDR3 runs 14 residues. The CDR3 nucleotides read TGCGCCAGCAGCGGCCGGGGACAGCCGTATGGCTACACCTTC. Translation: CASSGRGQPYGYTF.